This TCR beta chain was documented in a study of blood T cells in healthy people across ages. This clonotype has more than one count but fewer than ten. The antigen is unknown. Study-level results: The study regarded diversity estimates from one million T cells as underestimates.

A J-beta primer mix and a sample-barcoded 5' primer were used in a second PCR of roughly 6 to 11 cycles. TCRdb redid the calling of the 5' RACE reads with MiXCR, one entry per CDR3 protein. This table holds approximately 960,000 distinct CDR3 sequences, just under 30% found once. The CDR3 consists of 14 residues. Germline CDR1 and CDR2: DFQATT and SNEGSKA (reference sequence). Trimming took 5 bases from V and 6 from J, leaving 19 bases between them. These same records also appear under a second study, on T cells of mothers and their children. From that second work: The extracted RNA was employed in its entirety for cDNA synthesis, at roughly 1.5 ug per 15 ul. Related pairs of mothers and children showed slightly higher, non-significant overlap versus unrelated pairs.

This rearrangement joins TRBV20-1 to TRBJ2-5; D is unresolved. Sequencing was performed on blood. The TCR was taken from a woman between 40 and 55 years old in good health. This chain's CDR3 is CSAGPSDGRQTQYF. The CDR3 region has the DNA TGCAGTGCTGGTCCTTCGGACGGTAGGCAGACCCAGTACTTC.